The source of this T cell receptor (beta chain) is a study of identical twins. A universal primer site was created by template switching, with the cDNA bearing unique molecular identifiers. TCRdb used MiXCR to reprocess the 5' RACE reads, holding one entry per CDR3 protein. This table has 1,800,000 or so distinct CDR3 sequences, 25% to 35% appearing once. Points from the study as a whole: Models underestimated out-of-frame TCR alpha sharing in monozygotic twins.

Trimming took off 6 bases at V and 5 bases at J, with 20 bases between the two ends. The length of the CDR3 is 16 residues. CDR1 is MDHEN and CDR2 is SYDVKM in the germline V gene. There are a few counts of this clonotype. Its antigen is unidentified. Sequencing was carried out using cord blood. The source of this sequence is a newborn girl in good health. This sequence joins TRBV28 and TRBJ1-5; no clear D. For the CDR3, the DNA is TGTGCCAGCAGACCCATTTACCGAGGGTTTTATCAGCCCCAGCATTTT. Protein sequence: CASRPIYRGFYQPQHF.